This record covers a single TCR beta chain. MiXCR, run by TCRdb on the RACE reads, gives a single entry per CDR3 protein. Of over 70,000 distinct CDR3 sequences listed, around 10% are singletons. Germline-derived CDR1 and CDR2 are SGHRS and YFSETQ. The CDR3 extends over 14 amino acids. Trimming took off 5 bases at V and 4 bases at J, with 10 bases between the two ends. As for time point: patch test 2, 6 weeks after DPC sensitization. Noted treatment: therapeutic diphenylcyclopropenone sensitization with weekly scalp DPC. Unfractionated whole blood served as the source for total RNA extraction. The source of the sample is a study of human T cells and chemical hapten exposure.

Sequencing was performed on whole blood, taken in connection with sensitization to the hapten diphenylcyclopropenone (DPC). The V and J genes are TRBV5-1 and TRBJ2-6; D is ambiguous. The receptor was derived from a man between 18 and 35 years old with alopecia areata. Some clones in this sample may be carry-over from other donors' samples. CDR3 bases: TGCGCCAGCAGGTGGGGTGCGGGGGCCAACGTCCTGACTTTC. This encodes CASRWGAGANVLTF.